The rows below give T cell receptor beta chains drawn from one sample of a study of T cell responses to AZD1222 COVID-19 vaccine. Using immunoSEQ multiplex PCR, the repertoire was profiled, and TCRdb retains in-frame clones only, with some absent. This sample yields 100,000 to 120,000 clones, of which around 82% are seen a single time; 3.5% to 5% belongs to the top ten. The sequenced sample was peripheral blood, obtained on day 0 of AZD1222 vaccination. The receptors here all came from an adult in good health. Both conserved end residues are part of each CDR3. Fields, in order: V gene, D gene, J gene, clone size, CDR3 protein, CDR3 DNA. The D gene is left open where the match is weak. The size field is filled for only some rows; it gives once, few, many or a size class.

TRBV18	NA	TRBJ2-5	NA	CASSPRQSETQYF	TGTGCCAGCTCACCAAGGCAGTCGGAGACCCAGTACTTC
TRBV2	NA	TRBJ2-1	few	CASSEMRPAHEQFF	TGTGCCAGCAGTGAGATGCGGCCAGCCCATGAGCAGTTCTTC
TRBV28	NA	TRBJ2-7	NA	CASTILHPEGEQYF	TGTGCCAGCACCATATTACACCCTGAGGGCGAGCAGTACTTC
TRBV4-1	NA	TRBJ1-1	NA	CASSRVGNTEAFF	TGCGCCAGCAGCCGGGTTGGGAACACTGAAGCTTTCTTT
TRBV6-5	NA	TRBJ1-5	NA	CASSPVGQPQHF	TGTGCCAGCAGTCCTGTGGGTCAGCCCCAGCATTTT
TRBV7-8	NA	TRBJ1-2	NA	CASSLASGAGKNYGYTF	TGTGCCAGCAGCTTAGCTTCGGGGGCAGGGAAGAACTATGGCTACACCTTC
TRBV7-2	NA	TRBJ2-7	NA	CASSLDQGRVNEQYF	TGTGCCAGCAGCTTAGACCAGGGGCGGGTAAACGAGCAGTACTTC
TRBV7-2	NA	TRBJ1-4	once	CASSPQIGGAGEKLFF	TGTGCCAGCAGCCCCCAGATCGGGGGCGCCGGTGAAAAACTGTTTTTT
TRBV9	NA	TRBJ2-2	NA	CASSVSGGWTGELFF	TGTGCCAGCAGCGTATCTGGCGGGTGGACCGGGGAGCTGTTTTTT
TRBV29-1	NA	TRBJ1-3	NA	CSGGGSGNTIYF	TGCAGCGGGGGGGGCTCTGGAAACACCATATATTTT
TRBV30	NA	TRBJ1-4	NA	CAWSVQGINEKLFF	TGTGCCTGGAGTGTACAGGGCATTAATGAAAAACTGTTTTTT
TRBV23-1	TRBD1	TRBJ1-1	NA	CASSQSVTGGNTEAFF	TGCGCCAGCAGTCAATCGGTTACAGGGGGGAACACTGAAGCTTTCTTT
TRBV4-3	NA	TRBJ1-2	few	CASSQDQRTVGYTF	TGCGCCAGCAGCCAAGATCAGAGGACGGTGGGCTACACCTTC
TRBV7-2	NA	TRBJ1-5	NA	CASSSYPEALNQPQHF	TGTGCCAGCAGCTCGTACCCAGAGGCCCTCAATCAGCCCCAGCATTTT
TRBV28	NA	TRBJ2-5	NA	CASSLASQETQYF	TGTGCCAGCAGTTTAGCCAGTCAAGAGACCCAGTACTTC
TRBV7-2	NA	TRBJ2-1	NA	CASSPLRGNEQFF	TGTGCCAGCAGCCCCTTACGGGGCAATGAGCAGTTCTTC
TRBV19	TRBD1	TRBJ1-1	NA	CASSLQGRNTEAFF	TGTGCCAGTAGTTTACAGGGGCGGAACACTGAAGCTTTCTTT
TRBV11-2	NA	TRBJ1-5	NA	CASSSQSLVDKTGNQPQHF	TGTGCCAGCAGCTCTCAGTCTTTGGTTGACAAAACGGGCAATCAGCCCCAGCATTTT
TRBV11-2	NA	TRBJ2-1	NA	CASSLESGGNSEQFF	TGTGCCAGCAGCTTAGAGTCCGGGGGCAATTCCGAGCAGTTCTTC
TRBV4-3	NA	TRBJ2-1	NA	CASTLIGGIYPQFF	TGCGCCAGCACTCTCATTGGCGGGATCTACCCGCAGTTCTTC
TRBV4-1	NA	TRBJ2-1	NA	CASSQMRGGAYNEQFF	TGCGCCAGCAGCCAAATGAGGGGCGGCGCCTACAATGAGCAGTTCTTC
TRBV7-2	NA	TRBJ1-6	NA	CASSLNSISPLHF	TGTGCCAGCAGCTTAAATTCGATTTCACCCCTCCACTTT
TRBV11-2	TRBD2	TRBJ2-7	NA	CASSLGELAGAREQYF	TGTGCCAGCAGCTTAGGGGAACTAGCGGGAGCACGAGAGCAGTACTTC
TRBV9	TRBD1	TRBJ2-2	NA	CASSVAGTGITGELFF	TGTGCCAGCAGCGTAGCAGGGACAGGGATAACCGGGGAGCTGTTTTTT
TRBV28	NA	TRBJ1-5	NA	CASSPGQGNQPQHF	TGTGCCAGCAGTCCGGGTCAGGGCAATCAGCCCCAGCATTTT
TRBV6-2/TRBV6-3	NA	TRBJ2-7	NA	CASSQPRTASYEQYF	TGTGCCAGCAGTCAGCCGCGGACAGCCTCCTACGAGCAGTACTTC
TRBV28	NA	TRBJ1-2	once	CASSLRIANYGYTF	TGTGCCAGCAGTTTACGTATTGCTAACTATGGCTACACCTTC
TRBV28	NA	TRBJ2-1	NA	CASSFSAVYNEQFF	TGTGCCAGCAGTTTTTCGGCAGTTTACAATGAGCAGTTCTTC
TRBV30	NA	TRBJ1-2	NA	CAWRTPGRDNYGYTF	TGTGCCTGGAGAACCCCGGGCAGGGATAACTATGGCTACACCTTC
TRBV6-4	TRBD1	TRBJ1-6	NA	CASSAQGYNSPLHF	TGTGCCAGCAGTGCACAGGGGTATAATTCACCCCTCCACTTT
TRBV10-3	NA	TRBJ1-1	NA	CAISDPSRGTEAFF	TGTGCCATCAGTGATCCTTCCAGGGGAACTGAAGCTTTCTTT
TRBV29-1	NA	TRBJ1-5	NA	CSVTGMGQSNQPQHF	TGCAGCGTTACCGGGATGGGGCAAAGCAATCAGCCCCAGCATTTT
TRBV29-1	NA	TRBJ1-4	NA	CSVATLGVTNEKLFF	TGCAGCGTTGCTACTTTAGGGGTAACTAATGAAAAACTGTTTTTT
TRBV9	TRBD1	TRBJ1-2	few	CASSGVDRFYGYTF	TGTGCCAGCAGCGGAGTGGACAGGTTCTATGGCTACACCTTC
TRBV28	TRBD1	TRBJ2-1	NA	CASSLWRTGVMNEQFF	TGTGCCAGCAGTTTATGGAGGACAGGGGTTATGAATGAGCAGTTCTTC
TRBV5-5	NA	TRBJ1-3	NA	CASSLQALSGNTIYF	TGTGCCAGCAGCTTACAGGCGCTTTCGGGAAACACCATATATTTT
TRBV7-9	TRBD2	TRBJ2-7	NA	CASSELAGVGCEQYF	TGTGCCAGCAGCGAGCTAGCGGGAGTAGGATGCGAGCAGTACTTC
TRBV2	NA	TRBJ1-5	few	CASSVRALGNQPQHF	TGTGCCAGCAGCGTTAGAGCCCTGGGAAATCAGCCCCAGCATTTT
TRBV5-1	TRBD2	TRBJ2-7	NA	CASSPQVASGSYEQYF	TGCGCCAGCAGCCCCCAGGTAGCTAGCGGGAGCTACGAGCAGTACTTC
TRBV6-2/TRBV6-3	NA	TRBJ1-1	NA	CASSYRGGTEAFF	TGTGCCAGCAGTTATAGGGGCGGAACTGAAGCTTTCTTT
TRBV6-2/TRBV6-3	NA	TRBJ1-5	NA	CASSSGEGQPQHF	TGTGCCAGCAGCTCAGGGGAGGGACAGCCCCAGCATTTT
TRBV28	TRBD1	TRBJ1-6	NA	CASSYDRESSPLHF	TGTGCCAGCAGTTACGACAGGGAGAGTTCACCCCTCCACTTT
TRBV27	TRBD1	TRBJ1-1	NA	CASSFIRAGGNTEAFF	TGTGCCAGCAGTTTCATTCGGGCAGGGGGGAACACTGAAGCTTTCTTT
TRBV24-1	TRBD1	TRBJ2-7	NA	CATRDRDRGGHEQYF	TGTGCCACCAGAGACCGGGACAGGGGCGGCCACGAGCAGTACTTC
TRBV18	NA	TRBJ1-2	NA	CASSPGAFYGYTF	TGTGCCAGCTCACCAGGGGCCTTCTATGGCTACACCTTC